One T cell receptor (beta chain) is described in this entry. Its antigen is not known. This sample is drawn from a study of cytomegalovirus exposure and HLA in healthy donors. Overall study results and limits: Later analysis reportedly placed an Asian-associated ancestry cluster below the roughly 640-donor mean in N-insertions.

With 60 Vbeta and 13 Jbeta primers, the PCR was carried out. Profiled with immunoSEQ multiplex PCR; TCRdb holds only in-frame clones, not every one. The sample lists 100,000 to 150,000 clones, roughly 78% occurring once. The germline V and J ends were trimmed by 4 bases and 6 bases, with 14 bases remaining between them. Germline CDR1 is MNHEY and CDR2 is SMNVEV (reference sequence). The CDR3 has 14 residues. This rearrangement joins TRBV27 to TRBJ2-3, with D perhaps TRBD2 (5 bases). The sample taken for sequencing was PBMCs. The TCR originated in a woman between 40 and 50 years old in good health and CMV-seronegative. CDR3 sequence (DNA): TGTGCCAGCAGTTCGAGGCTAGCAGCGGATACGCAGTATTTT. It is translated as CASSSRLAADTQYF.